The next 21 T cell receptor beta chains were all read from a single sample in a study of human T cells and chemical hapten exposure. Documented time point: patch test 1, 2 weeks after DPC sensitization. Treatment denoted: therapeutic diphenylcyclopropenone sensitization with weekly scalp DPC. TCRdb re-derived calls from the RACE reads in MiXCR, one entry per CDR3 protein. The sample consists of 370,000 or so distinct CDR3 sequences, about 4.4% of them appearing once. The sample here was whole blood, taken in connection with sensitization to the hapten diphenylcyclopropenone (DPC). All receptors derive from a woman aged 50 to 60 with alopecia areata. Some clones in this sample may be carry-over from other donors' samples.

The table lists this clonotype with a few counts. The chain employs TRBV7-9 and TRBJ1-2; D gene uncertain. The germline CDR1 and CDR2 sequences are SEHNR and FQNEAQ (reference sequence). The CDR3 runs to 12 residues. V was cut by 2 bases and J by 8 bases, with 9 bases left in between. Written as DNA, the CDR3 is TGTGCCAGCAGCTTAATGACGAGCGGCTACACCTTC. Residues: CASSLMTSGYTF.

The chain carries TRBV12-3 or TRBV12-4 and TRBJ1-2; 8 nucleotides align to TRBD1. J gave up 3 bases and V 6 bases, and 6 bases lay outside the gene matches. CDR3 length equals 14 residues. The CDR3 DNA reads TGTGCCAGCAGGACGACAGGGGCAGACTATGGCTACACCTTC. It specifies CASRTTGADYGYTF.

This clonotype rates as medium-sized (0.01 to 0.1%). The chain carries TRBV4-2 and TRBJ2-3; 9 bases match TRBD2. The junction had 15 bases not matched to a gene; V was cut back by 4 bases and J by 1 base. The CDR3 spans 19 residues. The germline V gene has CDR1 LGHNA and CDR2 YNFKEQ. CDR3 coding DNA: TGTGCCAGCAGCCGATCGGAGGCTAGCGGGAAGTTGGGCACAGATACGCAGTATTTT. Translated, it gives CASSRSEASGKLGTDTQYF.

The J gene is TRBJ2-2, the V gene TRBV4-2; 15 nucleotides agree with TRBD2. CDR1 is LGHNA and CDR2 is YNFKEQ in the germline V gene. The CDR3 totals 17 residues. V dropped 4 bases and J dropped 4; count of bases not matched to a gene: 4. Written as DNA, the CDR3 is TGTGCCAGCAGCCTCGGGACTAGCGGGGGGATCACCGGGGAGCTGTTTTTT. Encoded protein: CASSLGTSGGITGELFF.

This clonotype occurred many times. J is TRBJ1-1 and V is TRBV27; a possible D gene is TRBD1 (5 bases). Per germline, CDR1 MNHEY and CDR2 SMNVEV (reference sequence). This CDR3 region has 13 residues. The DNA of the CDR3 is TGTGCGGTATGGGGGGTTAAGGACACTGAAGCTTTCTTT. Protein: CAVWGVKDTEAFF.

This clonotype was counted only a few times. The chain joins TRBV29-1 to TRBJ1-2; the match to TRBD1 covers 10 bases. With V trimmed by 6 bases and J by 2 bases, 9 bases remained unmatched. The germline V gene has CDR1 SQVTM and CDR2 ANQGSEA. The CDR3 runs 15 residues. DNA for the CDR3: TGCAGCGTGCCCGGACAGGGGGTTAAGAACTATGGCTACACCTTC. It translates to CSVPGQGVKNYGYTF.

The chain links TRBV20-1 to TRBJ2-1, with 12 bases fitting TRBD2. V dropped 4 bases and J dropped 13; count of bases not matched to a gene: 8. Germline loops: CDR1 DFQATT, CDR2 SNEGSKA (reference sequence). The CDR3 is 13 amino acids. This chain's CDR3 is CSATSTSGSPQFF. In DNA, the CDR3 is TGCAGTGCTACTTCGACTAGCGGGAGCCCCCAGTTCTTC.

This clonotype was seen at least ten times. The J gene is TRBJ2-5, the V gene TRBV5-1; TRBD2 might be the D (6 bases). With 1 base removed from V and 0 bases from J, the gap between germline ends came to 10 bases. The CDR3 has 15 amino acids. The germline V gene has CDR1 SGHRS and CDR2 YFSETQ. The CDR3 protein is CASSLRGTYQETQYF. The CDR3 nucleotides read TGCGCCAGCAGCTTGCGGGGGACGTACCAAGAGACCCAGTACTTC.

This clonotype has only one observation. The chain uses TRBV11-2 and TRBJ2-1; a possible D gene is TRBD2 (7 bases). The CDR3 length is 17 residues. In germline, CDR1 is SGHAT, CDR2 FQNNGV. V lost 5 bases to trimming and J lost 7 bases, with 24 bases between them. CDR3 DNA: TGTGCCAGCAGCCCTTTCGAGGGGGGAGGGCCCTCGAATGAGCAGTTCTTC. Translation gives CASSPFEGGGPSNEQFF.

The gene calls are TRBV7-9 and TRBJ2-1; 9 nucleotides line up with TRBD1. CDR1 is SEHNR, CDR2 FQNEAQ, per germline (reference sequence). This CDR3 has 16 residues. After removal of 1 base from V and 8 bases from J, the junction contained 9 bases not matched to a gene. CDR3 residues: CASSLGTGVVLDEQFF. The DNA of the CDR3 is TGTGCCAGCAGCTTAGGGACAGGGGTGGTGTTAGATGAGCAGTTCTTC.

The V call is TRBV20-1, the J call TRBJ2-7, with 11 bases aligning to TRBD2. Germline V gene data show CDR1 as DFQATT and CDR2 as SNEGSKA (reference sequence). With V trimmed by 5 bases and J by 0 bases, 6 bases remained unmatched. The CDR3 runs 15 residues. Here the CDR3 reads CSARNLAGGSYEQYF. In DNA, the CDR3 is TGCAGTGCTCGTAATCTAGCGGGAGGCTCCTACGAGCAGTACTTC.

The V and J genes are TRBV6-5 and TRBJ1-2, with 8 bases lining up with TRBD1. Germline loops: CDR1 MNHEY, CDR2 SVGAGI. The CDR3 sequence is 14 residues long. Trimming removed 4 bases from V and 8 bases from J; junction bases left unmatched: 9. CDR3 protein: CASSSSDRAGGYTF. DNA for the CDR3: TGTGCCAGCAGTTCCTCGGACAGGGCGGGCGGCTACACCTTC.

This clonotype has at least ten counts. The J gene is TRBJ1-4, the V gene TRBV6-1; D is possibly TRBD1 (5 bases). The V end was cut by 2 bases, the J end by 6 bases, with 13 bases between. The CDR3 runs 15 residues. CDR1 and CDR2 (germline): MNHNS, SASEGT. The chain's CDR3 is CASSERGGGYEKLFF. DNA of the CDR3: TGTGCCAGCAGTGAACGGGGCGGAGGGTATGAAAAACTGTTTTTT.

In its sample, this clonotype was seen many times. The J gene is TRBJ1-5, the V gene TRBV2; D is unresolved. Germline CDR1 reads SNHLY; CDR2 reads FYNNEI. CDR3 length: 15 amino acids. V was shortened by 4 bases and J by 0 bases, with 10 bases between the two germline ends. The CDR3 reads CASSGNFYSNQPQHF. The CDR3 DNA reads as TGTGCCAGCAGTGGGAACTTTTATAGCAATCAGCCCCAGCATTTT. Based on the CDR3 plus reference TRBV2 and TRBJ1-5, the full variable domain is EPEVTQTPSHQVTQMGQEVILRCVPISNHLYFYWYRQILGQKVEFLVSFYNNEISEKSEIFDDQFSVERPDGSNFTLKIRSTKLEDSAMYFCASSGNFYSNQPQHFGDGTRLSIL.

Ten or more counts support this clonotype. The gene calls are TRBV4-2 and TRBJ2-7, with 8 positions matching TRBD1. The length of the CDR3 is 15 residues. The germline CDR1 and CDR2 sequences are LGHNA and YNFKEQ. J lost 4 bases, V lost 0 bases, and 5 bases had no gene match. The CDR3 nucleotides are TGTGCCAGCAGCCAAGATGTTGGACAGGGTTACGAGCAGTACTTC. Translation: CASSQDVGQGYEQYF.

The chain uses TRBV7-2 and TRBJ1-4; 7 bases are a match to TRBD1. Per germline, CDR1 SGHTA and CDR2 FQGNSA. The CDR3 spans 16 residues. Trimming removed 1 base from V and 3 bases from J; junction bases left unmatched: 5. The CDR3 DNA reads as TGTGCCAGCAGCTTAGGACAGGGAAGGGCTAATGAAAAACTGTTTTTT. It codes for CASSLGQGRANEKLFF.

There are a few counts of this clonotype. This rearrangement joins TRBV10-3 to TRBJ2-5; D gene ambiguous. The CDR3 covers 12 residues. Germline loops: CDR1 ENHRY, CDR2 SYGVKD. The V gene lost 4 bases and the J gene lost 3 bases, with 6 bases spanning the gap. This CDR3 is CAISVTEETQYF. In nucleotides, the CDR3 is TGTGCCATCAGTGTAACAGAAGAGACCCAGTACTTC.

This clonotype was recorded at least ten times. The CDR3 spells CASSHPGLAEADTQYF. The CDR3 DNA is TGTGCCAGCAGCCATCCGGGACTAGCGGAAGCAGATACGCAGTATTTT. This chain links TRBV11-2 with TRBJ2-3, with TRBD2 matching over 11 bases. After removal of 5 bases from V and 4 bases from J, the junction contained 8 bases not matched to a gene. CDR1 and CDR2 (germline): SGHAT, FQNNGV. The CDR3 has 16 amino acids.

The rearrangement uses TRBV9 and TRBJ2-1; D possibly matches TRBD1 or TRBD2 (5 bases each). The germline gives CDR1 SGDLS, CDR2 YYNGEE. Trimming took off 3 bases at V and 8 bases at J, with 15 bases between the two ends. CDR3 length: 14 residues. The CDR3 nucleotides read TGTGCCAGCAGCGCTCCACCCGGGGACGATGAGCAGTTCTTC. It is translated as CASSAPPGDDEQFF.

For this clonotype: With a much larger clone just one base away, this may be a read error. The V call is TRBV27, the J call TRBJ2-2; 10 bases map to TRBD2. This CDR3 spans 14 amino acids. The germline gives CDR1 MNHEY, CDR2 SMNVEV (reference sequence). The CDR3 here is CASSAGLAPGDLFF. CDR3 coding DNA: TGTGCCAGCAGTGCGGGACTAGCGCCCGGGGATCTGTTTTTT.

This clonotype occurred many times. The chain employs TRBV2 and TRBJ2-1; 8 bases are a match to TRBD2. V trimming: 8 bases; J trimming: 4 bases; junction bases outside the gene matches: 16. The CDR3 is made up of 17 amino acids. From germline, CDR1 is SNHLY and CDR2 FYNNEI. The CDR3 region has the DNA TGTGCCAGCTTGGCCGCGGGAGGCCCCACATTATACAATGAGCAGTTCTTC. It is translated as CASLAAGGPTLYNEQFF.